This T cell receptor (beta chain) was recorded in a study of vaccination effects on CD4 cells after COVID-19. A single count supports this clone. Its matching antigen is unknown. V was clipped by 6 bases and J by 7 bases, with 6 bases between them. The CDR3 totals 10 residues. Before any sequencing was done, the ViraFEST assay used viral peptide pools to expand antigen-specific CD4+ T cells. Culture lasted 10 days before CD4+ T cell isolation. Two-dose BNT162b2 or mRNA-1273 vaccination was given to participants. Sequencing used immunoSEQ multiplex PCR; TCRdb keeps in-frame clones, though not all of them. This sample has about 46,000 clones, with around 70% found just once.

Source: CD4+ T cells from PBMCs cultured with HCoV-OC43 spike peptides, taken after COVID-19 vaccination. The subset here: HCoV-OC43 spike overlapping peptide pool stimulation. This rearrangement joins TRBV12-3 or TRBV12-4 to TRBJ1-2, with no clear D. The TCR comes from a human donor who received a COVID-19 vaccine. The CDR3 reads CASSPTGYTF. The CDR3 DNA sequence: TGTGCCAGCAGCCCTACTGGCTACACCTTC.